The sample holds a few counts of the clone carrying this T cell receptor beta chain. This sample also contains other DNA sequences that code for the same CDR3. This specimen belongs to a study of blood T cell repertoires in COVID-19. Assignments of participants to cohorts depended upon their own reported clinical history. Trimming took 3 bases from V and 3 from J, leaving 9 bases between them. This CDR3 region has 14 residues. The germline V gene has CDR1 LNHDA and CDR2 SQIVND (reference sequence). Original processing notes: Reference gene primer amplification yielded estimated nucleated cell counts. This table comes from immunoSEQ multiplex PCR, and its TCRdb copy is limited to in-frame clones, with some not included. The V and J calls and clone size come from that table; D and trimming were worked out from the DNA. This table holds under 450,000 clones, 70% to 90% found once.

The clonotype comes from a man in his thirties or forties who had recovered from COVID-19. The chain has TRBV19 and TRBJ1-5, with D tentatively TRBD1 (6 bases). The specimen was PBMCs or T cells enriched from blood (not recorded which). CDR3 region: CASSITGLNQPQHF. Written as DNA, the CDR3 is TGTGCCAGTAGTATTACAGGGCTCAATCAGCCCCAGCATTTT.